The present T cell receptor beta chain was sequenced within a study of blood T cells in healthy people across ages. Study-level points and caveats: Older age went with lower TCR beta diversity per million T cells, in a roughly linear way.

The CDR3 runs to 17 residues. V shed 4 bases, J shed 2 bases, and the junction held 13 bases outside the gene matches. Germline V gene data show CDR1 as MNHNY and CDR2 as SVGAGI (reference sequence). Ranging in age from roughly 6 to 90, the donors were healthy Caucasian individuals from Russia. A minimum of 6 million PBMCs was isolated per sample. With a J-beta primer mix and a sample-barcoded 5' primer, a second PCR ran roughly 6 to 12 cycles. A tag from a template-switch adaptor with 12 random nucleotides marked each cDNA molecule. TCRdb called the 5' RACE reads again in MiXCR, with one record for every CDR3 protein. The sample records 1.5 million or so distinct CDR3 sequences, roughly 43% being singletons. The sample holds many counts of this clonotype. Its target is unknown.

Sequenced sample: blood. This chain connects TRBV6-6 to TRBJ1-2, with 7 positions matching TRBD1. The TCR was taken from a woman between 18 and 29 years old in good health. The CDR3 spells CASSWTGLWELNYGYTF. For the CDR3, the DNA is TGTGCCAGCAGTTGGACAGGTCTCTGGGAACTGAACTATGGCTACACCTTC.